The clone carrying this T cell receptor (beta chain) was recorded a few times. The target antigen is unknown. This record belongs to a study of T cell repertoires in cytomegalovirus infection. Study-wide background: Matching HLA type, along with CMV infection, was indicated by public TCR beta signatures.

TCRdb redid the calling of the reads with MiXCR, one entry per CDR3 protein. The sample contains some 560,000 distinct CDR3 sequences, 40% of which appear only once. Notes on the study in general: Totalled public TCR beta family frequency picked out people who carried CMV plus the relevant HLA. What dominated the ex vivo response were HLA-C-restricted CMV-specific TCR beta clonotypes.

This CDR3 spans 12 amino acids. The junction had 2 bases not matched to a gene; V was cut back by 3 bases and J by 8 bases. The V gene's germline CDR1 is SGHTA and CDR2 FQGNSA. This receptor was identified in a human donor in good health (CMV status not recorded). Some clones in this sample may be carry-over from other donors' samples. Sequencing used cultured PBMCs, obtained from culture after CMV antigen stimulation. The chain employs TRBV7-2 and TRBJ2-3, with 7 bases lining up with TRBD2. CDR3 amino acids: CASSLERGTQYF. The CDR3, as DNA: TGTGCCAGCAGCTTGGAGCGGGGTACGCAGTATTTT.